The entry that follows covers one T cell receptor beta chain sequence. A much larger clone sits a single nucleotide away, making a read error possible. Other nucleotide sequences in the sample specify the same CDR3. Looked up from germline, CDR1 is SEHNR and CDR2 is FQNEAQ (reference sequence). The CDR3 is 12 residues long. Sequencing used immunoSEQ multiplex PCR; TCRdb keeps in-frame clones, though not all of them. Of around 510,000 clones in the sample, roughly 79% were seen once. These data originate in a study of shared clonotypes between healthy human individuals. Donors included only healthy HIV-negative adults lacking recent acute infections or vaccinations.

This rearrangement joins TRBV7-9 to TRBJ2-3, with TRBD2 as a possible D gene (6 bases). Sequencing input: PBMCs. This TCR was sampled from a woman aged 40 to 55 in good health. Some clones in this sample may be carry-over from other donors' samples. The CDR3 sequence: CASSRTTTTQYF. CDR3 bases: TGTGCTAGCAGCCGGACTACAACGACGCAGTATTTT.